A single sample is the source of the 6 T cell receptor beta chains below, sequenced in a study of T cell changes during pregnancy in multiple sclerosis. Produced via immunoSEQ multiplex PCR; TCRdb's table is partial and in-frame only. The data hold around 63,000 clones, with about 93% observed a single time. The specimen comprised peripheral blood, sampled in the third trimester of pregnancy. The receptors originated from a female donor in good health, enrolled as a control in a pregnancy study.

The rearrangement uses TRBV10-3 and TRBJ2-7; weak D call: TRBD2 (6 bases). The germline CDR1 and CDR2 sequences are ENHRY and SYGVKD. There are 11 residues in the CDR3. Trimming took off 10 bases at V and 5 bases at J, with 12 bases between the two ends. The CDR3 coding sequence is TGTGCCAGCGGGGCTCCTAACGAGCAGTACTTC. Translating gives CASGAPNEQYF.

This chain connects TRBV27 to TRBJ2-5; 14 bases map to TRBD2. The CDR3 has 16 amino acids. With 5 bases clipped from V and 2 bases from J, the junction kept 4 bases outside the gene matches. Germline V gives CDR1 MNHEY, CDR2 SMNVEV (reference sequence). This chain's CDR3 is CASSHGLAGGQETQYF. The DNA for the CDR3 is TGTGCCAGCAGTCATGGACTAGCGGGAGGACAAGAGACCCAGTACTTC.

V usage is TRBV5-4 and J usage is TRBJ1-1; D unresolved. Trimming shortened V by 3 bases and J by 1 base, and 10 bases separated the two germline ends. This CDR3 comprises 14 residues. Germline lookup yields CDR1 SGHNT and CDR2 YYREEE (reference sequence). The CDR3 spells CASSSRDTNTEAFF. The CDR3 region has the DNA TGTGCCAGCAGCTCCCGAGACACGAACACTGAAGCTTTCTTT.

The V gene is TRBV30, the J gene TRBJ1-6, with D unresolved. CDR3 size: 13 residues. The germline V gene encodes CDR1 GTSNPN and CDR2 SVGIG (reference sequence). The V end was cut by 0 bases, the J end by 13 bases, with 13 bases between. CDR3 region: CAWSVGGHRPLHF. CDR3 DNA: TGTGCCTGGAGTGTAGGCGGTCACCGGCCCCTCCACTTT.

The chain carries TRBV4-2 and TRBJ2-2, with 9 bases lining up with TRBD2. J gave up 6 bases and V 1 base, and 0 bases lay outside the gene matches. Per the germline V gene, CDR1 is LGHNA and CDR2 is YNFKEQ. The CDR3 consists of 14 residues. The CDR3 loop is CASSQGGGAGELFF. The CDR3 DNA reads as TGTGCCAGCAGCCAAGGCGGGGGGGCCGGGGAGCTGTTTTTT.

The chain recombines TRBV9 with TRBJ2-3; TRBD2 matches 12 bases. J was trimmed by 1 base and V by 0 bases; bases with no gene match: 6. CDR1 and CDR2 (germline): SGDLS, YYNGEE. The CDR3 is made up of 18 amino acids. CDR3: CASSVVASGGAGTDTQYF. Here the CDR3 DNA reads TGTGCCAGCAGCGTAGTGGCTAGCGGGGGGGCCGGCACAGATACGCAGTATTTT.